This T cell receptor beta chain was sequenced for a study of blood T cell repertoires in COVID-19. Study at large: Acute-phase and convalescent COVID-19 samples originated in the United States, Italy and Spain. T cells, B-cell-depleted T cells, or PBMCs supplied cDNA or gDNA.

Assay: immunoSEQ multiplex PCR; the TCRdb copy retains only in-frame clones and omits some. Of about 130,000 clones listed, about 90% are singletons. The CDR3 extends over 13 amino acids. CDR1 is SGHRS and CDR2 is YFSETQ in the germline V gene. The V end was cut by 2 bases, the J end by 7 bases, with 12 bases between. The sequence came from a woman between 45 and 60 years old who had recovered from COVID-19. This chain joins TRBV5-1 and TRBJ1-2; weak D call: TRBD1 (5 bases). The source material was peripheral blood. The CDR3 bases are TGCGCCAGCAGCTTAGGGGATAGGGCTGGCTACACCTTC. This translates into CASSLGDRAGYTF.